The entry below describes one TCR beta chain. The data derive from a study of blood T cell repertoires in COVID-19. Across the whole study: PBMCs, B-cell-depleted T cells, or T cells were the source of the cDNA or gDNA that made up the material.

The V gene end was trimmed by 6 bases and the J gene end by 0 bases; junction bases not matched to a gene: 8. The CDR3 runs 17 residues. The germline CDR1 and CDR2 sequences are SQVTM and ANQGSEA. Per the original methods: Using reference gene primer amplification, nucleated cell counts were estimated. Libraries were prepared by immunoSEQ multiplex PCR; TCRdb keeps only in-frame clonotypes and omits some of them. V and J calls and clone size are those listed in that table; D and trimming were worked out from the DNA. Counted here are fewer than 45,000 clones, around 90% occurring once; the ten biggest clones make up 1% to 1.5%.

V usage is TRBV29-1 and J usage is TRBJ2-3, with 14 bases lining up with TRBD2. The source of this sequence is a woman aged 35 to 49 with acute or convalescent COVID-19. The sequenced material came from peripheral blood. CDR3 protein: CSVETSGRGPSTDTQYF. CDR3 sequence (DNA): TGCAGCGTCGAGACTAGCGGGAGGGGGCCTAGCACAGATACGCAGTATTTT.